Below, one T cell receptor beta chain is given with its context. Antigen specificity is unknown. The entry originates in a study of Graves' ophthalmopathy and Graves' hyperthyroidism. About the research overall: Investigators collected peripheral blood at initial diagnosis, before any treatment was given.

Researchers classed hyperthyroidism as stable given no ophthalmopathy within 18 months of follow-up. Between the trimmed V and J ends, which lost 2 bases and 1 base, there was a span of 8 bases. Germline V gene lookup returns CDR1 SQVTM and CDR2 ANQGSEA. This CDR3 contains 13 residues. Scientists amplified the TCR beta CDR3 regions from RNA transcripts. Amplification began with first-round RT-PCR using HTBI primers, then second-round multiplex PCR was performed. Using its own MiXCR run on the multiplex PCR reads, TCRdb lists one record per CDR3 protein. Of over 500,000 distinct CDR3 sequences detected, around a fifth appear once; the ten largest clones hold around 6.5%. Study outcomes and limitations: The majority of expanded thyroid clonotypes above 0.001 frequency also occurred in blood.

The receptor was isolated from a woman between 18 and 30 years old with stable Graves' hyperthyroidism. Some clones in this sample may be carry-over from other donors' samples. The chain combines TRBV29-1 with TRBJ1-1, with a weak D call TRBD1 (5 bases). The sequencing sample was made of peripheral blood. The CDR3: CSVEFRGNTEAFF. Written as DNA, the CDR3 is TGCAGCGTTGAATTTAGGGGGAACACTGAAGCTTTCTTT.